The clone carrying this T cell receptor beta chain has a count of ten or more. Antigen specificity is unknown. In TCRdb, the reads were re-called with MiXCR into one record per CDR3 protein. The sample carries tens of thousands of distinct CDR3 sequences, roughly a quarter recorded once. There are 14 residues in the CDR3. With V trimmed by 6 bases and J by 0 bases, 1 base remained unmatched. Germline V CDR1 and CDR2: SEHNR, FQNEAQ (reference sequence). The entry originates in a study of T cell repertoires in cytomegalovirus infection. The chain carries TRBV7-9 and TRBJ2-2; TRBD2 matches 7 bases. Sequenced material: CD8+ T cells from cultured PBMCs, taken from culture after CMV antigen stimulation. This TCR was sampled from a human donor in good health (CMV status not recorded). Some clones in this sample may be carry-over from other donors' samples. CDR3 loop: CASSLAANTGELFF. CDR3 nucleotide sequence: TGTGCCAGCAGTCTAGCGGCGAACACCGGGGAGCTGTTTTTT. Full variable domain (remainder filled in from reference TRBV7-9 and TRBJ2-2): DTGVSQNPRHKITKRGQNVTFRCDPISEHNRLYWYRQTLGQGPEFLTYFQNEAQLEKSRLLSDRFSAERPKGSFSTLEIQRTEQGDSAMYLCASSLAANTGELFFGEGSRLTVL.